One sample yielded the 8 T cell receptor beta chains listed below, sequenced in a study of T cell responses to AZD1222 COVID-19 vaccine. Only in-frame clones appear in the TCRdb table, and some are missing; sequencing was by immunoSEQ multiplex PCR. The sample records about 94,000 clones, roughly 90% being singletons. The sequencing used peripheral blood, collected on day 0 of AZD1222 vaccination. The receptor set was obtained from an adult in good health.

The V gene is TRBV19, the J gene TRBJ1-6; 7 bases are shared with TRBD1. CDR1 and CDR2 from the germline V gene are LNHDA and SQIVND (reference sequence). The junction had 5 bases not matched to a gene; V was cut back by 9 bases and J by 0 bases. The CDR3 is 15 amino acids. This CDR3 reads CASKDRASYNSPLHF. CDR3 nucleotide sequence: TGTGCCAGCAAAGACAGGGCCTCCTATAATTCACCCCTCCACTTT.

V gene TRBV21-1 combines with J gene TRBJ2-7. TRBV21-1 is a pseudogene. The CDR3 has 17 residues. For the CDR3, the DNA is TGTGCCAGCAGCAAAGCCCCGGACGGCAAGAGCTCCTACGAGCAGTACTTC. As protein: CASSKAPDGKSSYEQYF.

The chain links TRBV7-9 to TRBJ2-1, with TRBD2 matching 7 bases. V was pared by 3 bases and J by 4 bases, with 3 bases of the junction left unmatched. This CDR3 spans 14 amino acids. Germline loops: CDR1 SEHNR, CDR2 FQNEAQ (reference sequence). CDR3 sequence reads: CASSFGGWYNEQFF. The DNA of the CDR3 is TGTGCCAGCAGCTTCGGGGGGTGGTACAATGAGCAGTTCTTC.

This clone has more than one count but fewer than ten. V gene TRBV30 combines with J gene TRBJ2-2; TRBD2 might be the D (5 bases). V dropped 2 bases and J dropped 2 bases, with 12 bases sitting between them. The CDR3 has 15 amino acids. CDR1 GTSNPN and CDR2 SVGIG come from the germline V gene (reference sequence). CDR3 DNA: TGTGCCTGGAGTCTCGACGGGGTTAACACCGGGGAGCTGTTTTTT. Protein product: CAWSLDGVNTGELFF. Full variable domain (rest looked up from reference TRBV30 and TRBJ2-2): SQTIHQWPATLVQPVGSPLSLECTVEGTSNPNLYWYRQAAGRGLQLLFYSVGIGQISSEVPQNLSASRPQDRQFILSSKKLLLSDSGFYLCAWSLDGVNTGELFFGEGSRLTVL.

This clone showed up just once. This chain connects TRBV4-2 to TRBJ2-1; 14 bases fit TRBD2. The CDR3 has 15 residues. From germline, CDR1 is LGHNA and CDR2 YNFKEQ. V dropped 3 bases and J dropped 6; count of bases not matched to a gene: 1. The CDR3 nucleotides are TGTGCCAGCAGCCAGACTAGCGGGGGGGCCAATGAGCAGTTCTTC. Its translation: CASSQTSGGANEQFF.

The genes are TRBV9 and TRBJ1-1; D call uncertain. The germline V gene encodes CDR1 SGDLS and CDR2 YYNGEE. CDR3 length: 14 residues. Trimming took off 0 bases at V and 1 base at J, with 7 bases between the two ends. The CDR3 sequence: CASSVVNTNTEAFF. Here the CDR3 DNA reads TGTGCCAGCAGCGTAGTCAACACGAACACTGAAGCTTTCTTT.

The CDR3 DNA reads TGTGCCAGCAGTTACTCGGGGGTTGCGGAGACCCAGTACTTC. It specifies CASSYSGVAETQYF. The chain uses TRBV6-5 and TRBJ2-5, with D perhaps TRBD1 or TRBD2 (5 bases each). V was cut by 0 bases and J by 5 bases, with 10 bases left in between. Per germline, CDR1 MNHEY and CDR2 SVGAGI. CDR3 length: 14 amino acids.

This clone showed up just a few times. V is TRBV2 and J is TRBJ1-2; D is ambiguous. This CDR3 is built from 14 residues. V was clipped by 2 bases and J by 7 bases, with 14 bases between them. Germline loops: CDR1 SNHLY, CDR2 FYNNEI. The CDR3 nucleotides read TGTGCCAGCAGTGAACATGGGGTTGGGAGTGGCTACACCTTC. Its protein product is CASSEHGVGSGYTF.